This TCR beta chain was obtained from a study of post-analysis software for immune sequencing data. Whole-study results and caveats: In multiple sclerosis, normalized Chao1 diversity was significantly below that of controls. A handful of TRBV segments were significantly more frequent in patients than in controls. TRBV5-6, TRBV5-1 and TRBV20-1 were among these segments. By F measure, samples from a shared preparation batch strongly co-clustered.

Trimming took 4 bases from V and 3 from J; bases not matched to a gene: 6. This CDR3 comprises 14 residues. Germline CDR1 reads SEHNR; CDR2 reads FQNEAQ (reference sequence). Unique molecular identifiers were built into the TCR beta cDNA libraries. Using its own MiXCR run on the PCR reads, TCRdb lists one record per CDR3 protein. There are about 400,000 distinct CDR3 sequences in the sample; roughly 36% occur only once, and under 15% lies in the top ten. Notes on this clonotype: Its antigen is as yet unknown.

The specimen was blood. The sequence derives from a girl aged 5 to 17 with multiple sclerosis. The gene calls are TRBV7-9 and TRBJ2-7, with TRBD1 matching over 7 bases. The CDR3 is CASSSTGTDYEQYF. The CDR3 DNA reads TGTGCCAGCAGCTCAACCGGGACAGACTACGAGCAGTACTTC.